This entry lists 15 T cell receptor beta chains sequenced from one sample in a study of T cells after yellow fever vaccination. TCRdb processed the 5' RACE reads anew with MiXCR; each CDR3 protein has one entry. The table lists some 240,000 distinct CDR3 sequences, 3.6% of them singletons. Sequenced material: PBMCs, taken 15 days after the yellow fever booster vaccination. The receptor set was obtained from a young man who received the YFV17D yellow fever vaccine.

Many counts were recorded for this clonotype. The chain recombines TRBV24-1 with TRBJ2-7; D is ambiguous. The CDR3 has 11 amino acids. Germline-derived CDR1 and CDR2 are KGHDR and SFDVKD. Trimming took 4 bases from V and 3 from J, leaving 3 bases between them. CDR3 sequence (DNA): TGTGCCACCAGTGACGGCTACGAGCAGTACTTC. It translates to CATSDGYEQYF.

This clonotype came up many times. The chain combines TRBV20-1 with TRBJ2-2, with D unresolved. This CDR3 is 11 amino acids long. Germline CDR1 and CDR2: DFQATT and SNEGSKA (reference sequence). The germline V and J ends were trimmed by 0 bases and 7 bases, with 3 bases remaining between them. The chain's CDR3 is CSARDLGELFF. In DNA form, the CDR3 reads TGCAGTGCTAGAGATCTCGGGGAGCTGTTTTTT.

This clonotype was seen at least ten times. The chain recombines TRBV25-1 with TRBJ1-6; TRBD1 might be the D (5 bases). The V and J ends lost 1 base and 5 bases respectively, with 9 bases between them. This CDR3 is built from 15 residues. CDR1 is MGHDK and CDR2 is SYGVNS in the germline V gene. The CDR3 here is CASSEFGADNSPLHF. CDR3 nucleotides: TGTGCCAGCAGTGAATTCGGGGCAGATAATTCACCCCTCCACTTT.

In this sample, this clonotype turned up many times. CDR3 residues: CSADPGGTEAFF. In DNA form, the CDR3 reads TGCAGTGCCGACCCAGGCGGGACAGAAGCTTTCTTT. The gene calls are TRBV20-1 and TRBJ1-1; TRBD1 might be the D (6 bases). Germline CDR1 reads DFQATT; CDR2 reads SNEGSKA (reference sequence). The CDR3 covers 12 residues. V was pared by 6 bases and J by 8 bases, with 16 bases between.

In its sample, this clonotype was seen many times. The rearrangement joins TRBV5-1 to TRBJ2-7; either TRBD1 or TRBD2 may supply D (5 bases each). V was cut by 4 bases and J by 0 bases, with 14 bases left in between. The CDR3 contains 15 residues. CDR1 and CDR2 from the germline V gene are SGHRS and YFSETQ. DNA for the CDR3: TGCGCCAGCAGCACCGCCGGGGCAGACTCCTACGAGCAGTACGTC. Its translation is CASSTAGADSYEQYV.

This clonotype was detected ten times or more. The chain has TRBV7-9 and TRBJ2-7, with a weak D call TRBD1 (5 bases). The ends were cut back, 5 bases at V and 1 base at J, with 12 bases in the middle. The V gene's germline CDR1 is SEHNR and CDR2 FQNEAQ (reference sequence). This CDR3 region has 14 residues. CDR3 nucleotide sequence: TGTGCCAGCAGCAAGACGACAGCGTCCTACGAGCAGTACGTC. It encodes CASSKTTASYEQYV.

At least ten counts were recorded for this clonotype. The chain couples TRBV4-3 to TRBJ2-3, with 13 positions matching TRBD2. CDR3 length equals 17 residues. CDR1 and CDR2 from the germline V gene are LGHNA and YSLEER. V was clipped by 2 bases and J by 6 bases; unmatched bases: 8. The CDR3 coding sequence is TGCGCCAGCAGCCAATTACTAGCGGGGGGGCCCGGGGATACGCAGTATTTT. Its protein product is CASSQLLAGGPGDTQYF.

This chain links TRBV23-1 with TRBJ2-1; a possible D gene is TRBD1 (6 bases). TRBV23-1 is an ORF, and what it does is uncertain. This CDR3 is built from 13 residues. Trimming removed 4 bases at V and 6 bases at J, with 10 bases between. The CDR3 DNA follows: TGCGCCAGCAGTCTTAAGGACAGCAATGAGCAGTTCTTC. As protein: CASSLKDSNEQFF.

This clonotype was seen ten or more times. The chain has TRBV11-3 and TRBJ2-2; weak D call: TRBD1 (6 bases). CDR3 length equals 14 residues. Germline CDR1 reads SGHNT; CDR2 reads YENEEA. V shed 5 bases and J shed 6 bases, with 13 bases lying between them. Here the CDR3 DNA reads TGTGCCAGCAGCCAAGGGGGTAGGGCCGGGGAGCTGTTTTTT. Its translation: CASSQGGRAGELFF.

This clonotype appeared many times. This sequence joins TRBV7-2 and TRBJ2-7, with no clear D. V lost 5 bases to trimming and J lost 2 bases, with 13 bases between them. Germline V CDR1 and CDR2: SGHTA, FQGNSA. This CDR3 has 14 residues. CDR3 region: CASSNRNFAYEQYF. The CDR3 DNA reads TGTGCCAGCAGCAATCGCAACTTTGCCTACGAGCAGTACTTC.

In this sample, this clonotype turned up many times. This CDR3 reads CASSGDYLPDTQYF. CDR3 nucleotide sequence: TGTGCCAGCAGTGGGGACTACCTACCAGATACGCAGTATTTT. This chain links TRBV27 with TRBJ2-3; 7 positions agree with TRBD2. V trimming: 5 bases; J trimming: 4 bases; junction bases outside the gene matches: 6. Per germline, CDR1 MNHEY and CDR2 SMNVEV (reference sequence). This CDR3 spans 14 amino acids.

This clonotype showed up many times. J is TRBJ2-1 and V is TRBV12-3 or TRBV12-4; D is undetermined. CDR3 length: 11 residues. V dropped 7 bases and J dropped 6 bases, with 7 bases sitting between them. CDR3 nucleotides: TGTGCCAGCACGTTGGGCAATGAGCAGTTCTTC. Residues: CASTLGNEQFF.

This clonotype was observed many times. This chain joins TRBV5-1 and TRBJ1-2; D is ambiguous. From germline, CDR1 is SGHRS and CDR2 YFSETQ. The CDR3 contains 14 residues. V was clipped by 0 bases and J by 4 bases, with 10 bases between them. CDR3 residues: CASSLAAGSYGYTF. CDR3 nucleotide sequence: TGCGCCAGCAGCTTGGCCGCCGGCTCCTATGGCTACACCTTC.

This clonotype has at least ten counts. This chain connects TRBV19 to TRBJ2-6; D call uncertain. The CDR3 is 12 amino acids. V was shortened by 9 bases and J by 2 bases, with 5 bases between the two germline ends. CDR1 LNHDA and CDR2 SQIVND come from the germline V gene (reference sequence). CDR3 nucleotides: TGTGCCAGCGAGGCTGGGGCCAACGTCCTGACTTTC. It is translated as CASEAGANVLTF.

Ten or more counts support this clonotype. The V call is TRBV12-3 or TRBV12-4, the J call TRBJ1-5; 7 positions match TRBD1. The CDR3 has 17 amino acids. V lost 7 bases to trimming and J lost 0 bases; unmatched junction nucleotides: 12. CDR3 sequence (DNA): TGTGCCAGCACAGGGACAGTCGACCTTTATAGCAATCAGCCCCAGCATTTT. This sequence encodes CASTGTVDLYSNQPQHF.